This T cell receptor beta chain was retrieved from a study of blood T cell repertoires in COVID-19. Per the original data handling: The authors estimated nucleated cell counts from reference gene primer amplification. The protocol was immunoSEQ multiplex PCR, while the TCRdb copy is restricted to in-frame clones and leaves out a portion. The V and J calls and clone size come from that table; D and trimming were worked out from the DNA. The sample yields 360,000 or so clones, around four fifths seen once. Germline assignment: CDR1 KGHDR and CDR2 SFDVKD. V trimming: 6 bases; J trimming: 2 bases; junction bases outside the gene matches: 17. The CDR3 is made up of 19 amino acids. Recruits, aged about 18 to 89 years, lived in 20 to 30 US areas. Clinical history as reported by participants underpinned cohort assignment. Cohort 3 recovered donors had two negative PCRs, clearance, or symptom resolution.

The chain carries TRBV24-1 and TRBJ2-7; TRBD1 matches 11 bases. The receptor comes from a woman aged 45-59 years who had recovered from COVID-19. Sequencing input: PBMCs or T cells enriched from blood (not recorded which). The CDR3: CATSPPRTGGKNCPYEQYF. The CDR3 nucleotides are TGTGCCACCAGTCCACCCCGGACAGGGGGCAAAAATTGCCCCTACGAGCAGTACTTC.